This passage covers 12 T cell receptor beta chains from one sample sequenced in a study of cytomegalovirus exposure and HLA in healthy donors. Vbeta (60) and Jbeta (13) primers were used in the PCR. Only in-frame clones appear in the TCRdb table, and some are missing; sequencing was by immunoSEQ multiplex PCR. Of roughly 160,000 clones in the sample, over 70% are singletons; the top ten hold approximately 4.5%. The sample taken for sequencing was PBMCs. The receptors come from a man under 40 in good health and CMV-seronegative.

The chain is built from TRBV10-3 and TRBJ2-7; 15 positions match TRBD2. The ends lost 7 bases at V and 3 bases at J; junction bases unmatched: 10. The CDR3 has 17 residues. The germline gives CDR1 ENHRY, CDR2 SYGVKD. The CDR3 region is CAITRGLAGGGNYEQYF. As DNA, the CDR3 is TGTGCCATCACCCGTGGACTAGCGGGAGGGGGGAACTACGAGCAGTACTTC.

This clone was counted once. A read error may account for a junction end that differs from germline. V and J are TRBV7-9 and TRBJ2-2; 10 bases fit TRBD1. This CDR3 comprises 16 residues. Looked up from germline, CDR1 is SEHNR and CDR2 is FQNEAQ (reference sequence). CDR3 in amino acids: CSSSPGQGANTGELFF. The DNA for the CDR3 is TGTTCCAGCAGCCCCGGACAGGGGGCGAACACCGGGGAGCTGTTTTTT.

This clone was counted between two and nine times. The chain recombines TRBV27 with TRBJ1-1; tentative D call: TRBD1 (5 bases). From germline, CDR1 is MNHEY and CDR2 SMNVEV (reference sequence). CDR3 size: 12 residues. V was clipped by 11 bases and J by 5 bases, with 15 bases between them. The CDR3 bases are TGTGCCTCCAGGGATCTGGGGACTGAAGCTTTCTTT. Its translation: CASRDLGTEAFF.

This chain connects TRBV7-2 to TRBJ2-1; 7 nucleotides match TRBD1. This CDR3 has 16 residues. Germline CDR1 and CDR2: SGHTA and FQGNSA. Unmatched junction bases numbered 14, after V lost 5 bases and J lost 7 bases. The CDR3 DNA is TGTGCCAGCAGCGGTGACTCCGGGACAGTGGTTAATGAGCAGTTCTTC. Translation: CASSGDSGTVVNEQFF.

The chain has TRBV9 and TRBJ2-1; a weak D match, TRBD2 (6 bases). The V and J ends lost 0 bases and 16 bases respectively, with 20 bases between them. Germline-derived CDR1 and CDR2 are SGDLS and YYNGEE. The length of the CDR3 is 14 residues. CDR3 DNA: TGTGCCAGCAGCGTAGCTAACCAGGGAGGTTTCGTTTTCTTC. Encoded protein: CASSVANQGGFVFF.

CDR3 residues: CASTQQVDQETQYF. The CDR3 DNA reads as TGTGCCAGCACTCAGCAGGTCGACCAAGAGACCCAGTACTTC. This chain connects TRBV25-1 to TRBJ2-5, with no clear D. Trimming removed 7 bases from V and 0 bases from J, with 12 bases in between. The CDR3 runs 14 residues. Germline CDR1 MGHDK, CDR2 SYGVNS.

This chain uses TRBV6-5 with TRBJ1-2; no clear D. Germline lookup yields CDR1 MNHEY and CDR2 SVGAGI. Deletions cut 7 bases from V and 7 bases from J, with 16 bases between. The CDR3 spans 13 residues. The CDR3, as DNA: TGTGCCAGCACCACCTCCCGGGGAAGTGGCTACACCTTC. Amino acids: CASTTSRGSGYTF.

The rearrangement uses TRBV5-1 and TRBJ2-1, with 11 bases lining up with TRBD2. The CDR3 runs 20 residues. Germline lookup yields CDR1 SGHRS and CDR2 YFSETQ. V dropped 2 bases and J dropped 6; count of bases not matched to a gene: 19. The CDR3 nucleotides are TGCGCCAGCAGCTTTCTCCAACTAGCGGGAGCTACTAGTGTGGGCAATGAGCAGTTCTTC. It yields the protein CASSFLQLAGATSVGNEQFF.

The chain links TRBV11-3 to TRBJ1-1, with 7 bases aligning to TRBD1. Germline CDR1 SGHNT, CDR2 YENEEA. CDR3 length: 15 residues. J lost 3 bases, V lost 5 bases, and 9 bases had no gene match. CDR3 in DNA: TGTGCCAGCAGCACTCGGACAGGAGGGGACACTGAAGCTTTCTTT. This codes for CASSTRTGGDTEAFF.

The chain employs TRBV7-8 and TRBJ1-1; D gene ambiguous. Germline V lookup: CDR1 SGHVS, CDR2 FQNEAQ. The V and J ends lost 5 bases and 6 bases respectively, with 7 bases between them. The CDR3 is made up of 11 amino acids. The CDR3 loop reads CASSPLAEAFF. CDR3 DNA sequence: TGTGCCAGCAGCCCCCTCGCTGAAGCTTTCTTT.

The V and J genes are TRBV19 and TRBJ2-1, with D possibly matching TRBD2 (6 bases). V shed 5 bases and J shed 4 bases, with 12 bases lying between them. CDR1 and CDR2 (germline): LNHDA, SQIVND (reference sequence). CDR3 length: 14 amino acids. For the CDR3, the DNA is TGTGCCAGTAGTCCTCGGCGGGAATACAATGAGCAGTTCTTC. Translating gives CASSPRREYNEQFF.

V usage is TRBV4-3 and J usage is TRBJ1-1, with a possible D match to TRBD1 (5 bases). This CDR3 is built from 21 residues. V was pared by 6 bases and J by 0 bases, with 32 bases between. Germline CDR1 and CDR2: LGHNA and YSLEER. CDR3 region: CASRPLRFGTPAIGMNTEAFF. The CDR3 region has the DNA TGCGCCAGCAGGCCTTTGAGATTCGGGACTCCCGCAATCGGGATGAACACTGAAGCTTTCTTT.